This TCR beta chain was captured in a study of control samples from healthy donors and cancer patients. Libraries were prepared by immunoSEQ multiplex PCR; TCRdb keeps only in-frame clonotypes and omits some of them. The top ten clones hold more than 2.5% of a sample with around 130,000 clones, approximately 91% of them seen once. Looked up from germline, CDR1 is SGHDT and CDR2 is YYEEEE. The CDR3 covers 15 residues. Trimming cost V 0 bases and J 3 bases, with 9 bases left between them. Specimen: blood. The clonotype was recovered from a man aged 50-60 years in good health. The chain is built from TRBV5-6 and TRBJ2-2; a weak D match, TRBD2 (6 bases). The CDR3 nucleotides read TGTGCCAGCAGCTTGGTGACGGGAGACACCGGGGAGCTGTTTTTT. Translated: CASSLVTGDTGELFF.